This T cell receptor beta chain was retrieved from a study of blood T cell repertoires in COVID-19. Whole-study context: Collection of acute and convalescent COVID-19 samples took place in the United States, Italy and Spain.

In the authors' workflow: Estimates of nucleated cell counts were drawn from the amplification of reference gene primers. Sequencing used immunoSEQ multiplex PCR; TCRdb keeps in-frame clones, though not all of them. For V, J and clone size, that table is used; D and trimming come from the DNA. The sample has fewer than 140,000 clones; approximately 80% are singletons. This TCR came from a woman in her sixties or seventies with acute or convalescent COVID-19. Sequences were obtained from peripheral blood.

The CDR3 loop reads CASSSLTRQANYGYTF. The CDR3, as DNA: TGTGCCAGCAGTTCCCTCACACGTCAAGCTAACTATGGCTACACCTTC. The J gene is TRBJ1-2, the V gene TRBV6-5; D remains unclear. The V gene lost 4 bases and the J gene lost 0 bases, with 15 bases spanning the gap. This CDR3 region has 16 residues. Germline CDR1 MNHEY, CDR2 SVGAGI.